This paragraph covers one T cell receptor beta chain sequence. Its antigen target is currently unknown. No base-level quality is on record; no much larger clone is a single base apart. The sample originates from a study of stem cell transplantation in POMP-related autoinflammatory disease (dated by TCRdb to 2020 to 2023). Regarding the study in general: The study hypothesis was that defective thymoproteasomes impair MHC class I-dependent CD8+ T-cell differentiation and positive selection, which skews the TRB repertoire. Prior to transplant, the patients had CD4+ naive T-cell skewing, low CD8+ T-cell proportions, and decreased T-cell cytokine secretion. The effect of POMP deficiency on T-cell receptor beta repertoire diversity and CDR3 characteristics was assessed by high-throughput TRB sequencing.

Receptor libraries were prepared by the immunoSEQ multiplex PCR assay. On the study's bioinformatics: Shannon entropy, which takes clonal size distribution into account, was used to quantify repertoire diversity. The Gini-Simpson index (Simpson_1-D) was used to measure inequality of clonotype distribution. TCRdb re-hosts the immuneACCESS table, in-frame sequences only. Its copies lack some clones; in the studies checked, an unresolved V gene accounts for under half of them, and the cause for the rest is not known. The V and J calls and clone size were taken over from that table, and D and trimming were inferred from the DNA. The sample table lists 25,000 to 30,000 clones, approximately 85% of them with a count of one. Together, the top ten hold less than 3% of the sample. Broader findings and caveats from the paper: Across all analyzed T-cell subsets, PRAID patients showed a trend toward higher clonality and lower TRB diversity. The trend toward lower diversity and increased clonality in PRAID patients was statistically significant only for regulatory T cells. The number of unique TRB V-J gene pairings in PRAID patients was restricted.

From a lookup of the germline V gene, CDR1 and CDR2 are LGHNA and YNFKEQ. From cysteine to phenylalanine, the CDR3 is 17 amino acids long. The entry retains the CDR3 DNA only, 51 bases that are in frame from base 1. Compared with germline, V lacks 3 bases and J lacks 0 bases; bases without a gene match: 8. Reading the label with the study, this specimen's time point is: before hematopoietic stem cell transplant. PRAID was marked by prominent immunodeficiency together with autoinflammation. Prior to TRB sequencing, T-cell subsets (conventional T cells, CD8+ T cells, regulatory T cells, T follicular helper cells) were sorted.

This receptor was taken from a human donor with POMP-related autoinflammation and immune dysregulation (PRAID). Recombination joined TRBV4-2 with TRBJ1-3, and TRBD1 matches 7 of the central bases. Sequenced here: CD4+ T cells from PBMCs, sampled before stem cell transplantation. The CDR3 sequence is CASSQDGTAYSGNTIYF. The nucleotide sequence is TGTGCCAGCAGCCAGGACGGGACAGCTTACTCTGGAAACACCATATATTTT.